The rows below give T cell receptor beta chains drawn from one sample of a study of human T cells and chemical hapten exposure. TCRdb fed the RACE reads into MiXCR, producing one record per CDR3 protein. The sample gives approximately 370,000 distinct CDR3 sequences, about 5% of which show up once; under 9.5% is in the top ten. The input for sequencing was whole blood, taken in connection with sensitization to the hapten diphenylcyclopropenone (DPC). All receptors derive from a woman in her late teens or twenties with alopecia areata. Some clones in this sample may be carry-over from other donors' samples. CDR3s include the opening cysteine and the closing phenylalanine or tryptophan. D genes are given only for firm matches. Clone size is stated in some rows and not others, as once, few, many or a class when expanded.

J: TRBJ1-6
size: -
V: TRBV28
D: -
CDR3: CASSLRLSNSPLHF
DNA: TGTGCCAGCAGTTTACGTCTTTCTAATTCACCCCTCCACTTT

J: TRBJ1-1
size: many
V: TRBV12-3/TRBV12-4
D: -
CDR3: CASSLAPRGTTEAFF
DNA: TGTGCCAGCAGTTTAGCGCCAAGGGGCACCACTGAAGCTTTCTTT

J: TRBJ2-3
size: many
V: TRBV9
D: -
CDR3: CASSSDGGQALTQYF
DNA: TGTGCCAGCAGCTCGGACGGGGGCCAGGCCTTAACGCAGTATTTT

J: TRBJ1-4
size: few
V: TRBV7-2
D: TRBD1
CDR3: CASSRTGNNEKLFF
DNA: TGTGCCAGCAGCCGGACAGGGAATAATGAAAAACTGTTTTTT

J: TRBJ1-1
size: many
V: TRBV3-1
D: -
CDR3: CASSQVVNTEAFF
DNA: TGTGCCAGCAGCCAAGTAGTGAACACTGAAGCTTTCTTT

J: TRBJ1-1
size: few
V: TRBV6-1
D: TRBD1
CDR3: CASSEDRARGSEAFF
DNA: TGTGCCAGCAGCGAAGACAGGGCGCGGGGTAGTGAAGCTTTCTTT

J: TRBJ2-3
size: many
V: TRBV5-1
D: -
CDR3: CASSIVADTQYF
DNA: TGCGCCAGCAGCATCGTGGCAGATACGCAGTATTTT

J: TRBJ2-3
size: many
V: TRBV6-1
D: TRBD2
CDR3: CASSQDIGLAGGRDTQYF
DNA: TGTGCCAGCAGTCAGGATATCGGACTAGCGGGGGGGCGGGATACGCAGTATTTT

J: TRBJ2-7
size: many
V: TRBV7-6
D: -
CDR3: CASSFPYEQYF
DNA: TGTGCCAGCAGCTTTCCCTACGAGCAGTACTTC

J: TRBJ2-7
size: many
V: TRBV20-1
D: -
CDR3: CSAKDNYEQYF
DNA: TGCAGTGCCAAGGACAACTACGAGCAGTACTTC

J: TRBJ2-3
size: -
V: TRBV5-1
D: -
CDR3: CASSSQWDTQYF
DNA: TGCGCCAGCAGCAGTCAATGGGATACGCAGTATTTT

J: TRBJ2-7
size: many
V: TRBV2
D: -
CDR3: CASIRDFGTANEQYF
DNA: TGTGCCAGCATCCGGGACTTCGGGACGGCCAACGAGCAGTACTTC

J: TRBJ2-6
size: many
V: TRBV11-3
D: -
CDR3: CAVYGANVLTF
DNA: TGTGCCGTATATGGGGCCAACGTCCTGACTTTC

J: TRBJ1-1
size: few
V: TRBV5-1
D: -
CDR3: CASSLEGSGRWSTEAFF
DNA: TGCGCCAGCAGCTTGGAAGGGTCAGGGAGGTGGAGCACTGAAGCTTTCTTT

J: TRBJ1-2
size: few
V: TRBV29-1
D: -
CDR3: CSVAPFGRSYGYTF
DNA: TGCAGCGTTGCCCCTTTTGGTAGGAGCTATGGCTACACCTTC

J: TRBJ2-3
size: few
V: TRBV18
D: TRBD1
CDR3: CASSTRGQGLGEATDTQYF
DNA: TGTGCCAGCTCCACCCGTGGACAGGGGTTGGGTGAAGCGACAGATACGCAGTATTTT

J: TRBJ1-1
size: few
V: TRBV5-5
D: -
CDR3: CASSLVGSGTEAFF
DNA: TGTGCCAGCAGCTTGGTAGGGAGCGGCACTGAAGCTTTCTTT